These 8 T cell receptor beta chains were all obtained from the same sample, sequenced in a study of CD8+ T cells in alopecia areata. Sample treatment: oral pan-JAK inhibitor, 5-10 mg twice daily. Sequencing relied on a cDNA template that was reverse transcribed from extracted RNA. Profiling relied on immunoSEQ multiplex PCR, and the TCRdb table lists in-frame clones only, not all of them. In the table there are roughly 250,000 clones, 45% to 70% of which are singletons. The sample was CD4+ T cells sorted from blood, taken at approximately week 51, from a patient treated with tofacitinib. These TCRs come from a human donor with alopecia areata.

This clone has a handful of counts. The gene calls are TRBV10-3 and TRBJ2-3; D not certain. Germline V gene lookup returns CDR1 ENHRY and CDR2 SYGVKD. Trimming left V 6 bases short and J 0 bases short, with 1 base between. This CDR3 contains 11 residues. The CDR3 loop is CAIRSTDTQYF. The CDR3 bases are TGTGCCATCAGGAGCACAGATACGCAGTATTTT.

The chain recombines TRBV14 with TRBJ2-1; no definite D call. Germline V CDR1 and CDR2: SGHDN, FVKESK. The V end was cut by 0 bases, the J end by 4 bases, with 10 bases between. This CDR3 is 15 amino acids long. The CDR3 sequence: CASSQDYGFYNEQFF. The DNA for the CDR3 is TGTGCCAGCAGCCAAGATTATGGGTTTTACAATGAGCAGTTCTTC.

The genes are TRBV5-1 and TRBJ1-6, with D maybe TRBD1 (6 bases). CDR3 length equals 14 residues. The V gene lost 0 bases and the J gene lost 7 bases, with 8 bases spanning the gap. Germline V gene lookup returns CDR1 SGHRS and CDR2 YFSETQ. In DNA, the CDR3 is TGCGCCAGCAGCTTGGACAGGGCCAATTCACCCCTCCACTTT. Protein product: CASSLDRANSPLHF.

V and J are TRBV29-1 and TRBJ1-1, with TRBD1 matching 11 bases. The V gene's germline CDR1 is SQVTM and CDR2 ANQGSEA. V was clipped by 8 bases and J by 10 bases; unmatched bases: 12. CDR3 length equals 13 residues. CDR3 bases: TGCAGCATCGGACAGGGGGCGACCGAAAGAGCTTTCTTT. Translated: CSIGQGATERAFF.

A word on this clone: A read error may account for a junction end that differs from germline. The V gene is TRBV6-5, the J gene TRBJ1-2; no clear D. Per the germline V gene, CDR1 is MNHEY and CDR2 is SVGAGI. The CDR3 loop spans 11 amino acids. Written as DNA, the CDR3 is TGTGCCAGCGGTTACAGTTTTGGCTACACCTTC. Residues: CASGYSFGYTF.

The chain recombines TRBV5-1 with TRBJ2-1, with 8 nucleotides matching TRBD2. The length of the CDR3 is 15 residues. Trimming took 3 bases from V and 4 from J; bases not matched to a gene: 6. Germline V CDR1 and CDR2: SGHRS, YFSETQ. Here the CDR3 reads CASSSVAGGYNEQFF. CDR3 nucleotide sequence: TGCGCCAGCAGCTCGGTGGCGGGGGGATACAATGAGCAGTTCTTC.

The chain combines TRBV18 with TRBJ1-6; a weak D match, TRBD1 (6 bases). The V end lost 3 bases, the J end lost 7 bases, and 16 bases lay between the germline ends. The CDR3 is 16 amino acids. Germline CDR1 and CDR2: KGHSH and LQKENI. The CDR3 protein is CASSPRAVGGNSPLHF. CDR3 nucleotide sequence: TGTGCCAGCTCACCGCGCGCGGTGGGGGGCAATTCACCCCTCCACTTT.

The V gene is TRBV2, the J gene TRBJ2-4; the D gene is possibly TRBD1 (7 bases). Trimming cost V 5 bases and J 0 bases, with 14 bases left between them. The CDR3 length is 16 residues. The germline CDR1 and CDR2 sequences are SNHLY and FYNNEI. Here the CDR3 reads CASSQEGARAKNIQYF. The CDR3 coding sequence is TGTGCCAGCAGTCAGGAGGGGGCGAGAGCCAAAAACATTCAGTACTTC. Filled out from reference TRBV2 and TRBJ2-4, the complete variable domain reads EPEVTQTPSHQVTQMGQEVILRCVPISNHLYFYWYRQILGQKVEFLVSFYNNEISEKSEIFDDQFSVERPDGSNFTLKIRSTKLEDSAMYFCASSQEGARAKNIQYFGAGTRLSVL.